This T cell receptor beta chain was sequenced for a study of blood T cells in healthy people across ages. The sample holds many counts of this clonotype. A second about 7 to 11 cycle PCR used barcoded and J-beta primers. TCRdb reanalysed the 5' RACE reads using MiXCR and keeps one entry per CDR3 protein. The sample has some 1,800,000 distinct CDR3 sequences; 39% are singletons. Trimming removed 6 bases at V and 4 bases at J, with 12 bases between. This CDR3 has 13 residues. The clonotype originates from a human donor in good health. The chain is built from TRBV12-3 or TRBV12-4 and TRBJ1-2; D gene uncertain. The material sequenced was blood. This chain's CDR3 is CASSPSGSYGYTF. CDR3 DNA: TGTGCCAGCAGCCCATCGGGTTCCTATGGCTACACCTTC.